The TCR beta chain described here comes from a study of blood T cell repertoires in COVID-19. Study at large: PBMCs, B-cell-depleted T cells, or T cells provided the cDNA or gDNA that made up the material.

Sequencing was performed with immunoSEQ multiplex PCR; in TCRdb, only in-frame clones are kept and a portion is missing. The table records over 250,000 clones, 88% of them present only once. The sequencing sample was made of PBMCs or T cells enriched from blood (not recorded which). The receptor was derived from a woman in her sixties or seventies in a cohort exposed to, infected with or recovered from COVID-19 (not recorded which).

This chain's CDR3 is CASSLAGGTYGYTF. The CDR3 DNA follows: TGTGCCAGCAGCTTGGCGGGGGGAACCTATGGCTACACCTTC. This sequence joins TRBV5-5 and TRBJ1-2, with D possibly TRBD1 on 5 matching bases. Per the germline V gene, CDR1 is SGHKS and CDR2 is YYEKEE (reference sequence). This CDR3 is built from 14 residues. V lost 0 bases and J lost 4, with 10 bases in between.